This T cell receptor (beta chain) was found in a study of T cell responses to AZD1222 COVID-19 vaccine. Profiled with immunoSEQ multiplex PCR; TCRdb holds only in-frame clones, not every one. The sample has over 130,000 clones, 70% to 90% seen once. The CDR3 runs to 16 residues. The germline CDR1 and CDR2 sequences are MNHEY and SMNVEV (reference sequence). V lost 4 bases to trimming and J lost 0 bases, with 15 bases between them. The chain is built from TRBV27 and TRBJ1-2; a possible D gene is TRBD1 (6 bases). The receptor's source is an adult in good health. The sample consisted of peripheral blood, taken on day 0 of AZD1222 vaccination. The CDR3, as DNA: TGTGCCAGCAGTTGGGGGCAGGCAGCCCCTAACTATGGCTACACCTTC. This encodes CASSWGQAAPNYGYTF.